The 11 T cell receptor beta chains given below trace back to one sample, sequenced in a study of blood T cell repertoires in COVID-19. Produced via immunoSEQ multiplex PCR; TCRdb's table is partial and in-frame only. The sample holds about 140,000 clones, 84% seen once. The source material was peripheral blood. These receptors were taken from a man aged 60 to 69 with active or convalescent COVID-19.

This clone showed up just once. The gene calls are TRBV27 and TRBJ2-7, with D perhaps TRBD1 (6 bases). The germline V gene has CDR1 MNHEY and CDR2 SMNVEV (reference sequence). Trimming took off 6 bases at V and 3 bases at J, with 9 bases between the two ends. CDR3 length: 12 amino acids. The CDR3 spells CASRTGLYEQYF. As DNA, the CDR3 is TGTGCCAGCAGGACAGGTCTCTACGAGCAGTACTTC.

The chain recombines TRBV9 with TRBJ2-1, with D tentatively TRBD2 (6 bases). The CDR3 sequence is 17 residues long. The V end lost 0 bases, the J end lost 0 bases, and 13 bases lay between the germline ends. Germline loops: CDR1 SGDLS, CDR2 YYNGEE. For the CDR3, the DNA is TGTGCCAGCAGCGTAGGTGCGGGAAGAGGCTCCTACAATGAGCAGTTCTTC. Amino acids: CASSVGAGRGSYNEQFF.

The chain combines TRBV19 with TRBJ2-4; a weak D match, TRBD2 (6 bases). The CDR3 has 17 amino acids. CDR1 and CDR2 from the germline V gene are LNHDA and SQIVND (reference sequence). Trimming removed 5 bases from V and 1 base from J, with 18 bases in between. CDR3 DNA: TGTGCCAGTAGTCCACCCGATACGGGGGATGCCAAAAACATTCAGTACTTC. Its translation: CASSPPDTGDAKNIQYF.

The rearrangement joins TRBV30 to TRBJ1-5; no clear D gene. Trimming took off 0 bases at V and 10 bases at J, with 7 bases between the two ends. The CDR3 has 11 amino acids. Germline V gives CDR1 GTSNPN, CDR2 SVGIG (reference sequence). The chain's CDR3 is CAWSVRGPQHF. CDR3 DNA: TGTGCCTGGAGTGTCCGAGGTCCCCAGCATTTT. Variable domain in full (rest from reference TRBV30 and TRBJ1-5): SQTIHQWPATLVQPVGSPLSLECTVEGTSNPNLYWYRQAAGRGLQLLFYSVGIGQISSEVPQNLSASRPQDRQFILSSKKLLLSDSGFYLCAWSVRGPQHFGDGTRLSIL.

The V gene is TRBV28, the J gene TRBJ2-7; TRBD1 aligns across 7 bases. The ends lost 5 bases at V and 0 bases at J; junction bases unmatched: 4. The CDR3 loop spans 14 amino acids. Per germline, CDR1 MDHEN and CDR2 SYDVKM. CDR3 DNA: TGTGCCAGCAGTCCCGGGACAGCCTCCTACGAGCAGTACTTC. Amino acid sequence: CASSPGTASYEQYF.

This chain uses TRBV7-2 with TRBJ1-2, with D possibly matching TRBD1 (5 bases). Germline V lookup: CDR1 SGHTA, CDR2 FQGNSA. The germline V and J ends were trimmed by 2 bases and 7 bases, with 23 bases remaining between them. The CDR3 covers 17 residues. The CDR3 DNA reads as TGTGCCAGCAGCTTAAGGTGGCCAGAGGGGCGGGGGGTTGGCTACACCTTC. As protein: CASSLRWPEGRGVGYTF.

This rearrangement joins TRBV11-2 to TRBJ2-3, with D tentatively TRBD1 (5 bases). The length of the CDR3 is 15 residues. Germline V gene data show CDR1 as SGHAT and CDR2 as FQNNGV. Trimming stripped 5 bases from V and 0 bases from J, with 12 bases between. CDR3 loop: CASSPWGGSTDTQYF. CDR3 DNA: TGTGCCAGCAGCCCGTGGGGCGGAAGCACAGATACGCAGTATTTT.

This chain joins TRBV6-4 and TRBJ1-5; a weak D match, TRBD1 (5 bases). This CDR3 region has 14 residues. V lost 3 bases and J lost 7, with 13 bases in between. Germline V gives CDR1 MRHNA, CDR2 SNTAGT. The CDR3 DNA reads TGTGCCAGCAGTGAATCCGGGGGTGGGCAGCCCCAGCATTTT. Its protein product is CASSESGGGQPQHF.

The chain carries TRBV4-3 and TRBJ2-4; D remains ambiguous. V lost 1 base, J lost 1 base, and 8 bases lay in between. The CDR3 sequence is 15 residues long. Germline loops: CDR1 LGHNA, CDR2 YSLEER. Here the CDR3 reads CASSQVPLAKNIQYF. The CDR3 DNA reads TGCGCCAGCAGCCAAGTTCCATTGGCCAAAAACATTCAGTACTTC.

As DNA, the CDR3 is TGCGCCAGCAGCTTAGGGACAGAGAATGAAAAACTGTTTTTT. It yields the protein CASSLGTENEKLFF. This rearrangement joins TRBV5-1 to TRBJ1-4; 7 positions agree with TRBD1. Germline trimming cut 2 bases from V and 5 bases from J; bases unmatched to any gene: 3. The CDR3 length is 14 residues. Germline assignment: CDR1 SGHRS and CDR2 YFSETQ.

This clone was seen once. This chain links TRBV19 with TRBJ2-5; 9 bases line up with TRBD2. Unmatched junction bases numbered 12, after V lost 3 bases and J lost 7 bases. CDR3 length: 16 residues. Germline V gene data show CDR1 as LNHDA and CDR2 as SQIVND (reference sequence). CDR3 residues: CASSIGGGGALVTQYF. The DNA of the CDR3 is TGTGCCAGTAGTATCGGCGGCGGGGGGGCCTTGGTGACCCAGTACTTC.